This is a list of T cell receptor beta chains from one sample in a study of blood T cells in healthy people across ages. TCRdb reprocessed the 5' RACE reads with MiXCR, giving one entry per CDR3 protein. Of hundreds of thousands of distinct CDR3 sequences detected, roughly 43% appear once; the ten largest clones hold approximately 31%. Input material: blood. The receptors were gathered from an older man in good health. Each CDR3 is given with its conserved first and last residue. D genes are given only for firm matches. Size values are once, few and many counts, or a class for expanded clones, and some rows have none.

size: few
V: TRBV14
length: 16
J: TRBJ2-3
D: TRBD2
CDR3: CASSQKRTRAVDTQYF
DNA: TGTGCCAGCAGCCAGAAGAGGACTAGAGCTGTGGATACGCAGTATTTT

size: few
V: TRBV7-2
length: 13
J: TRBJ2-1
D: -
CDR3: CASSLEVFNEQFF
DNA: TGTGCCAGCAGCTTAGAAGTTTTCAATGAGCAGTTCTTC

size: -
V: TRBV20-1
length: 15
J: TRBJ2-5
D: TRBD1
CDR3: CSAQAGTGGYNEQYF
DNA: TGCAGTGCTCAAGCCGGGACAGGGGGCTACAATGAGCAGTACTTC

size: few
V: TRBV6-2/TRBV6-3
length: 17
J: TRBJ2-5
D: -
CDR3: CASSTMMEGQWKETQYF
DNA: TGTGCCAGCAGTACTATGATGGAGGGGCAATGGAAAGAGACCCAGTACTTC

size: few
V: TRBV7-2
length: 16
J: TRBJ2-1
D: -
CDR3: CASTLEPGPRGNEQFF
DNA: TGTGCCAGCACCTTGGAACCGGGACCGAGGGGCAATGAGCAGTTCTTC

size: few
V: TRBV25-1
length: 13
J: TRBJ2-5
D: TRBD1
CDR3: CASSEGTAGKQYF
DNA: TGTGCCAGCAGTGAAGGGACAGCCGGTAAGCAGTACTTC

size: once
V: TRBV7-2
length: 13
J: TRBJ2-3
D: -
CDR3: CASSPPPGLSWYF
DNA: TGTGCCAGCAGTCCCCCTCCGGGACTCTCGTGGTATTTT

size: few
V: TRBV20-1
length: 13
J: TRBJ2-3
D: -
CDR3: CSARDQGTDTQYF
DNA: TGCAGTGCTAGAGATCAGGGCACAGATACGCAGTATTTT

size: -
V: TRBV7-9
length: 13
J: TRBJ1-4
D: -
CDR3: CASRTGSNEKLFF
DNA: TGTGCCAGCAGAACAGGGAGTAATGAAAAACTGTTTTTT

size: -
V: TRBV29-1
length: 16
J: TRBJ2-1
D: TRBD1
CDR3: CSVEGTTGGGLDEQFF
DNA: TGCAGCGTTGAAGGGACGACAGGGGGTGGGTTGGATGAGCAGTTCTTC

size: -
V: TRBV19
length: 15
J: TRBJ2-5
D: TRBD1
CDR3: CASSALQGGGETQYF
DNA: TGTGCCAGTAGTGCCCTACAGGGGGGCGGAGAGACCCAGTACTTC

size: many
V: TRBV20-1
length: 17
J: TRBJ2-3
D: TRBD2
CDR3: CSAARGGSGASTDTQYF
DNA: TGCAGTGCTGCTCGAGGTGGTAGCGGGGCTAGCACAGATACGCAGTATTTT

size: -
V: TRBV12-3/TRBV12-4
length: 14
J: TRBJ2-2
D: -
CDR3: CASSLRLLTGELFF
DNA: TGTGCCAGCAGTCTCCGACTTCTCACCGGGGAGCTGTTTTTT

size: -
V: TRBV7-9
length: 17
J: TRBJ1-2
D: -
CDR3: CASSLRGVPRDVGGYTF
DNA: TGTGCCAGCAGCCTTAGAGGGGTCCCTCGGGACGTTGGGGGCTACACCTTC

size: -
V: TRBV20-1
length: 14
J: TRBJ1-1
D: -
CDR3: CSAREGGRHTEAFF
DNA: TGCAGTGCTAGAGAGGGGGGCCGGCACACTGAAGCTTTCTTT

size: once
V: TRBV4-1
length: 15
J: TRBJ1-5
D: -
CDR3: CASSQVIGGNQPQHF
DNA: TGCGCCAGCAGCCAAGTCATCGGCGGTAATCAGCCCCAGCATTTT

size: few
V: TRBV14
length: 13
J: TRBJ2-5
D: -
CDR3: CASSQVSGETQYF
DNA: TGTGCCAGCAGCCAAGTCAGTGGGGAGACCCAGTACTTC

size: -
V: TRBV10-1
length: 15
J: TRBJ2-1
D: -
CDR3: CASSLSSSVYNEQFF
DNA: TGCGCCAGCAGTCTAAGTAGTAGCGTCTACAATGAGCAGTTCTTC

size: -
V: TRBV6-4
length: 13
J: TRBJ1-5
D: -
CDR3: CASSGQSNQPQHF
DNA: TGTGCCAGCAGTGGGCAGAGCAATCAGCCCCAGCATTTT

size: -
V: TRBV27
length: 13
J: TRBJ2-7
D: -
CDR3: CASSSTAAGEQYF
DNA: TGTGCCAGCAGTTCAACAGCGGCCGGCGAGCAGTACTTC

size: -
V: TRBV3-1
length: 16
J: TRBJ2-2
D: TRBD2
CDR3: CASSRLAGGPIGELFF
DNA: TGTGCCAGCAGCCGGTTGGCGGGAGGGCCGATCGGGGAGCTGTTTTTT

size: -
V: TRBV18
length: 12
J: TRBJ2-5
D: -
CDR3: CASSSEGETQYF
DNA: TGTGCCAGCTCCTCAGAGGGGGAGACCCAGTACTTC

size: few
V: TRBV20-1
length: 14
J: TRBJ2-7
D: TRBD1
CDR3: CSAERTGASYEQYF
DNA: TGCAGTGCAGAAAGGACAGGAGCCTCCTACGAGCAGTACTTC

size: few
V: TRBV20-1
length: 16
J: TRBJ2-1
D: -
CDR3: CSARPFRAPEYNEQFF
DNA: TGCAGTGCTAGACCGTTCAGGGCCCCTGAATACAATGAGCAGTTCTTC

size: -
V: TRBV27
length: 15
J: TRBJ2-1
D: -
CDR3: CTSSLIGMGDNEQFF
DNA: TGTACCAGCAGTTTAATCGGGATGGGGGACAATGAGCAGTTCTTC

size: -
V: TRBV2
length: 15
J: TRBJ1-5
D: TRBD1
CDR3: CASSGDRPSKQPQHF
DNA: TGTGCCAGCAGTGGGGACAGGCCTAGCAAGCAGCCCCAGCATTTT

size: -
V: TRBV5-1
length: 15
J: TRBJ2-5
D: -
CDR3: CASSSEGIGRETQYF
DNA: TGCGCCAGCAGCTCGGAAGGCATCGGACGGGAGACCCAGTACTTC

size: few
V: TRBV3-1
length: 14
J: TRBJ2-5
D: TRBD1
CDR3: CASSRDRGAETQYF
DNA: TGTGCCAGCAGCCGCGACAGGGGAGCAGAGACCCAGTACTTC

size: few
V: TRBV6-1
length: 15
J: TRBJ1-2
D: -
CDR3: CASIVTAGDNYGYTF
DNA: TGTGCCAGCATTGTGACGGCAGGCGACAACTATGGCTACACCTTC

size: few
V: TRBV27
length: 13
J: TRBJ1-2
D: -
CDR3: CASSLNGVGGYTF
DNA: TGTGCCAGCAGTTTAAACGGGGTTGGTGGCTACACCTTC

size: -
V: TRBV5-1
length: 17
J: TRBJ2-1
D: TRBD2
CDR3: CASSLDSAGGPVDEQFF
DNA: TGCGCCAGCAGCTTGGATTCAGCGGGAGGCCCGGTTGATGAGCAGTTCTTC

size: many
V: TRBV28
length: 15
J: TRBJ2-7
D: TRBD1
CDR3: CASSLPGTGIHEQYF
DNA: TGTGCCAGCAGCCTCCCCGGGACAGGGATCCACGAGCAGTACTTC

size: -
V: TRBV20-1
length: 12
J: TRBJ1-5
D: -
CDR3: CRARAVSQPQHF
DNA: TGCAGGGCTAGGGCAGTGAGTCAGCCCCAGCATTTT

size: few
V: TRBV4-2
length: 17
J: TRBJ1-6
D: TRBD1
CDR3: CASSQALRGQGNSPLHF
DNA: TGTGCCAGCAGCCAAGCGCTCAGGGGACAGGGAAATTCACCCCTCCACTTT

size: few
V: TRBV7-2
length: 16
J: TRBJ2-7
D: -
CDR3: CASSHTRDPGSYEQYF
DNA: TGTGCCAGCAGCCACACCCGGGACCCCGGATCCTACGAGCAGTACTTC

size: few
V: TRBV20-1
length: 19
J: TRBJ1-4
D: -
CDR3: CSARPPPALGPGRNEKLFF
DNA: TGCAGTGCTAGACCCCCCCCGGCCCTCGGACCGGGAAGGAATGAAAAACTGTTTTTT

size: few
V: TRBV15
length: 18
J: TRBJ2-1
D: TRBD2
CDR3: CATSRGTGGAYSYNEQFF
DNA: TGTGCCACCAGCAGAGGTACCGGGGGGGCTTACTCCTACAATGAGCAGTTCTTC

size: -
V: TRBV5-1
length: 13
J: TRBJ2-4
D: -
CDR3: CASTGQPGSIQYF
DNA: TGCGCCAGCACGGGGCAACCCGGATCCATTCAGTACTTC

size: -
V: TRBV2
length: 15
J: TRBJ2-3
D: -
CDR3: CASSELLGFTDAQYF
DNA: TGTGCCAGCAGTGAACTGCTGGGTTTCACGGATGCGCAGTATTTT

size: once
V: TRBV28
length: 15
J: TRBJ2-3
D: TRBD1
CDR3: CASRGGQGGTDTQYF
DNA: TGTGCCAGCAGGGGAGGACAGGGCGGTACAGATACGCAGTATTTT